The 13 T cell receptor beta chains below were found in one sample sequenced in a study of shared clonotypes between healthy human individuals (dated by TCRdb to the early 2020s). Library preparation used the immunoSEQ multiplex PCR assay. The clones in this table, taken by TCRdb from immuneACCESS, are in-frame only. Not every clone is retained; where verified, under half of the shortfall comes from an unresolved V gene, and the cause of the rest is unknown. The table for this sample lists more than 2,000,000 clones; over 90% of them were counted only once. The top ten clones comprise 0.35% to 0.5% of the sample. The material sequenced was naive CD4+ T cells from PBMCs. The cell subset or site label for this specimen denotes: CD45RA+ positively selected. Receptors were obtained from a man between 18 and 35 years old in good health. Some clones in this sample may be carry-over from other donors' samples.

CDR3 DNA sequence: TGTGCCAGCAGCGGAGGAGCGGTAGCGGGAGTTTACAATGAGCAGTTCTTC. This codes for CASSGGAVAGVYNEQFF. The chain combines TRBV9 with TRBJ2-1; 9 positions agree with TRBD2. The CDR3 runs 17 residues. The germline gives CDR1 SGDLS, CDR2 YYNGEE. V trimming: 3 bases; J trimming: 4 bases; junction bases outside the gene matches: 11.

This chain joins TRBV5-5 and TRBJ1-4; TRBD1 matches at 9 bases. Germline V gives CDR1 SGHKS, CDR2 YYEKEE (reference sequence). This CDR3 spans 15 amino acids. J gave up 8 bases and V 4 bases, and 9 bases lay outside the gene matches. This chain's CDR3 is CASSDPWTGVEKLFF. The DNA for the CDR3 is TGTGCCAGCAGCGACCCGTGGACAGGGGTCGAAAAACTGTTTTTT. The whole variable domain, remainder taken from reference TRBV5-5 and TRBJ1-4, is DAGVTQSPTHLIKTRGQQVTLRCSPISGHKSVSWYQQVLGQGPQFIFQYYEKEERGRGNFPDRFSARQFPNYSSELNVNALLLGDSALYLCASSDPWTGVEKLFFGSGTQLSVL.

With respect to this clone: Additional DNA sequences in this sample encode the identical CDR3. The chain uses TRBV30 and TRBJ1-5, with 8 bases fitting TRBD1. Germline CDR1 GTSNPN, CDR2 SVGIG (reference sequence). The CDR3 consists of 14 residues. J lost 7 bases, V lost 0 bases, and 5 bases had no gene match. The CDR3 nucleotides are TGTGCCTGGAGTGTAGGGACAGGCGGCCAGCCCCAGCATTTT. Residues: CAWSVGTGGQPQHF.

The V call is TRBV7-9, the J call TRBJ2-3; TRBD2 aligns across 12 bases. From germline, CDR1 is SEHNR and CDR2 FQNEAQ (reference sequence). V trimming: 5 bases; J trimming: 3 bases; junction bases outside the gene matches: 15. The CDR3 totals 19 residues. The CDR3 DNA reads TGTGCCAGCAGCGCAGGACTAGCGGGATCATATAGACGTACAGATACGCAGTATTTT. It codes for CASSAGLAGSYRRTDTQYF.

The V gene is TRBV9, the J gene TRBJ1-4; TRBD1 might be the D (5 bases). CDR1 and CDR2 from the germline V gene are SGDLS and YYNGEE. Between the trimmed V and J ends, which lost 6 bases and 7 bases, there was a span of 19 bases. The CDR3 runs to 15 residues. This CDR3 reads CASNPTDRRGEKLFF. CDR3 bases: TGTGCCAGCAACCCAACCGATAGGAGGGGTGAAAAACTGTTTTTT.

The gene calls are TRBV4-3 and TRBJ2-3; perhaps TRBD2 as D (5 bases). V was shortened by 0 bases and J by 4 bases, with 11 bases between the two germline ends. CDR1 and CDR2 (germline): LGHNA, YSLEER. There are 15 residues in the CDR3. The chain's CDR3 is CASSQDYPSPDTQYF. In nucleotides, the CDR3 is TGCGCCAGCAGCCAAGATTACCCTAGCCCAGATACGCAGTATTTT.

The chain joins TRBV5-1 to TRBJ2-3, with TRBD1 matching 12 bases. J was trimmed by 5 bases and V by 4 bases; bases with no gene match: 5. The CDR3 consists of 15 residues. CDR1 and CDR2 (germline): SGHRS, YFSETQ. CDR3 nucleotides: TGCGCCAGCAGCCCCGGGACAGGGGGCCTAGATACGCAGTATTTT. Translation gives CASSPGTGGLDTQYF.

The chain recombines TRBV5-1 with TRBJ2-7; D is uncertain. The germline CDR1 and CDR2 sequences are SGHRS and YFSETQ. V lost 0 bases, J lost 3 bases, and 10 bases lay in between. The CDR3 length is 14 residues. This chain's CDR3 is CASSLAAGRYEQYF. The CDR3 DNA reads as TGCGCCAGCAGCTTGGCGGCAGGACGCTACGAGCAGTACTTC.

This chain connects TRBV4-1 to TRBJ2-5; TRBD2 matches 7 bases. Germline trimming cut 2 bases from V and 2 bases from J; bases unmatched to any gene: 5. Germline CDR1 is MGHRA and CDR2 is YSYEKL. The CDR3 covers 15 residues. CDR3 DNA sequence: TGCGCCAGCAGCCAATACAGCGGGACTCAAGAGACCCAGTACTTC. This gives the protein CASSQYSGTQETQYF.

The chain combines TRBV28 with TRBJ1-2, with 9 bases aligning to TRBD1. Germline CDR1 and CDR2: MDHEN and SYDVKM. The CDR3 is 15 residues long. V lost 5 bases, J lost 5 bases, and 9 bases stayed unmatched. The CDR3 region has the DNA TGTGCCAGCAGTCCCGACAGGGGGGCTGGATATGGCTACACCTTC. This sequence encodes CASSPDRGAGYGYTF.

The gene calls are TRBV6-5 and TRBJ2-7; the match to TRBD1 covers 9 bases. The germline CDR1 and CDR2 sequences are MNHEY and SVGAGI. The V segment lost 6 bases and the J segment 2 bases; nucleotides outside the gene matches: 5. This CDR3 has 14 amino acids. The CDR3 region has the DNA TGTGCCAGCAGACGCGGACAGGGGACCTACGAGCAGTACTTC. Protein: CASRRGQGTYEQYF.

The DNA for the CDR3 is TGTGCCAGCTTACGGGACAGCAATCAGCCCCAGCATTTT. Translated, it gives CASLRDSNQPQHF. This chain links TRBV28 with TRBJ1-5, with D maybe TRBD1 (5 bases). The V and J ends lost 8 bases and 1 base respectively, with 9 bases between them. The germline V gene has CDR1 MDHEN and CDR2 SYDVKM. This CDR3 spans 13 amino acids.

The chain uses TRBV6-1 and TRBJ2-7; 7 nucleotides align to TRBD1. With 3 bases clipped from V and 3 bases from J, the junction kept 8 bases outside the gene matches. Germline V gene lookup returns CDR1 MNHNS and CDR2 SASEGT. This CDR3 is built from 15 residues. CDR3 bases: TGTGCCAGCAGTGATACCGGGACAGCCCTCTACGAGCAGTACTTC. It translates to CASSDTGTALYEQYF.